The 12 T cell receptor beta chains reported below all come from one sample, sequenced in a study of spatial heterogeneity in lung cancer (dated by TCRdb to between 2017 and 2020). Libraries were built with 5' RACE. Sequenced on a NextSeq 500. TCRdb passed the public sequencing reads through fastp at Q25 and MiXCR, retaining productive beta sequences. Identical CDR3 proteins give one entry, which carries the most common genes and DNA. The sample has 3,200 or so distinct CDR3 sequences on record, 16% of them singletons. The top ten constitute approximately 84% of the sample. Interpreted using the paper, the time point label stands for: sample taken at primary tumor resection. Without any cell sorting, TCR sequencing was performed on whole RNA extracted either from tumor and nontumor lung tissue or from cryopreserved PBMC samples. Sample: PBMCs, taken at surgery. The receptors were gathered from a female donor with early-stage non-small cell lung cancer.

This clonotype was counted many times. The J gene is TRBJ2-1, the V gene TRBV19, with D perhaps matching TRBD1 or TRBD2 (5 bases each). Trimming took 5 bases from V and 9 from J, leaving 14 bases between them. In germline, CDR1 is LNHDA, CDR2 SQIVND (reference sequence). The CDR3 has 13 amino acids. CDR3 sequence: CASSPRGSGEQFF. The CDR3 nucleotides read TGTGCCAGTAGTCCGAGGGGTTCGGGTGAGCAGTTCTTC. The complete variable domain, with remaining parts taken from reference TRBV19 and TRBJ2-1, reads DGGITQSPKYLFRKEGQNVTLSCEQNLNHDAMYWYRQDPGQGLRLIYYSQIVNDFQKGDIAEGYSVSREKKESFPLTVTSAQKNPTAFYLCASSPRGSGEQFFGPGTRLTVL.

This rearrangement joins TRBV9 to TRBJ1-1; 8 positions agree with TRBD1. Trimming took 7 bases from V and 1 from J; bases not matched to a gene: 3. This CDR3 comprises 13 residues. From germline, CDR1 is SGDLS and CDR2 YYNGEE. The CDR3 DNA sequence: TGTGCCAGCGGGGGGACAGGGAACACTGAAGCTTTCTTT. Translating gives CASGGTGNTEAFF.

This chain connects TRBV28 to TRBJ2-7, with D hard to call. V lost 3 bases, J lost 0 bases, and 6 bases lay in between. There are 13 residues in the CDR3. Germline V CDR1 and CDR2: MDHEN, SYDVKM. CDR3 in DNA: TGTGCCAGCAGTTTTTCAGACTCCTACGAGCAGTACTTC. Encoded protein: CASSFSDSYEQYF.

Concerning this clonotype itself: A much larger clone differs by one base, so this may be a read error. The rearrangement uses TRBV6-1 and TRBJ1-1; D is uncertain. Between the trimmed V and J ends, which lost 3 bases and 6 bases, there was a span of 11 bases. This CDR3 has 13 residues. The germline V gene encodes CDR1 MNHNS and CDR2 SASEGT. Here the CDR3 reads CASSDIGHSEAFF. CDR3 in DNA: TGTGCCAGCAGTGATATTGGTCACTCTGAAGCTTTCTTT.

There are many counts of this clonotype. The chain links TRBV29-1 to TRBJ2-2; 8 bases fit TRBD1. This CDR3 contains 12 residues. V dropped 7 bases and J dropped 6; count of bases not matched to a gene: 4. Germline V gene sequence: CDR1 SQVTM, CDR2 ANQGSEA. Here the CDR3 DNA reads TGCAGCGCTGGACAGGGTGCCGGGGAGCTGTTTTTT. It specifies CSAGQGAGELFF.

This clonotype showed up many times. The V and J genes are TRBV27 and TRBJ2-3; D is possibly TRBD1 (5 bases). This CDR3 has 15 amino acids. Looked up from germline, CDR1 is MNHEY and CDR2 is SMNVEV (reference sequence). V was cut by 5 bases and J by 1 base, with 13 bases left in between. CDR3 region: CASSVAGQRTDTQYF. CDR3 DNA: TGTGCCAGCAGTGTGGCCGGACAACGCACAGATACGCAGTATTTT.

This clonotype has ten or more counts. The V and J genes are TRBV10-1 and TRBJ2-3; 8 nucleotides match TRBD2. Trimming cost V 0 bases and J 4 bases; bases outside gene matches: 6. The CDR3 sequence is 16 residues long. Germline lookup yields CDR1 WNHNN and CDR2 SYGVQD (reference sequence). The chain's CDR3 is CASSESGGRNADTQYF. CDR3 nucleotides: TGCGCCAGCAGTGAGTCAGGCGGGAGGAATGCAGATACGCAGTATTTT.

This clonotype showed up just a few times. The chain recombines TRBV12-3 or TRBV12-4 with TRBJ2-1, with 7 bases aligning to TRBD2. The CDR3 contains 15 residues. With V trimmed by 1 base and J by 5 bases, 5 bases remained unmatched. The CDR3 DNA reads TGTGCCAGCAGTTTAGGCCGGGAGGCCCACAATGAGCAGTTCTTC. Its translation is CASSLGREAHNEQFF.

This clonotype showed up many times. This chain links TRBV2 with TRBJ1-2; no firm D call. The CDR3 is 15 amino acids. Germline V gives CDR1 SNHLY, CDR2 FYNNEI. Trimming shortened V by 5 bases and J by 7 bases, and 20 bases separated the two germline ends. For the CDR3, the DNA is TGTGCCAGCAGTTTGAACCCGGACGGACCCTTTGGCTACACCTTC. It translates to CASSLNPDGPFGYTF. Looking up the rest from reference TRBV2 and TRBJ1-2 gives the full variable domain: EPEVTQTPSHQVTQMGQEVILRCVPISNHLYFYWYRQILGQKVEFLVSFYNNEISEKSEIFDDQFSVERPDGSNFTLKIRSTKLEDSAMYFCASSLNPDGPFGYTFGSGTRLTVV.

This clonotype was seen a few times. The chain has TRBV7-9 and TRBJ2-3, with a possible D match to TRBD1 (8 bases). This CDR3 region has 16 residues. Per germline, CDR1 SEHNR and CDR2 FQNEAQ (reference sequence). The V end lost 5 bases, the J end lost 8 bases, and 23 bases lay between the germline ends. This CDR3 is CASSAQGGISYRTQYF. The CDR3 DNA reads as TGTGCCAGCAGCGCACAGGGGGGGATCTCCTACCGTACGCAGTATTTT.

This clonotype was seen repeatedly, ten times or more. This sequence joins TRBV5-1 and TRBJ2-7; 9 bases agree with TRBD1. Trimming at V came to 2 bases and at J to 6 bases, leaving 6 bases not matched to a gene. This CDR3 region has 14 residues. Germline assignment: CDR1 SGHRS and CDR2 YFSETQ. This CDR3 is CASSLRTGEIEQYF. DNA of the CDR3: TGCGCCAGCAGCTTACGGACAGGGGAAATCGAGCAGTACTTC. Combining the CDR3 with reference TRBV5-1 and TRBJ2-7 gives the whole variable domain KAGVTQTPRYLIKTRGQQVTLSCSPISGHRSVSWYQQTPGQGLQFLFEYFSETQRNKGNFPGRFSGRQFSNSRSEMNVSTLELGDSALYLCASSLRTGEIEQYFGPGTRLTVT.

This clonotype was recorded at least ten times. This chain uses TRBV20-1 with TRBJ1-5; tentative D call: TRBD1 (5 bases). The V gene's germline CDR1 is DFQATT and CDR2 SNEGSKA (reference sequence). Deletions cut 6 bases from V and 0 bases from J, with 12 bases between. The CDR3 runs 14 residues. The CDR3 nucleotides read TGCAGTGCAAAGACAGATTATAGCAATCAGCCCCAGCATTTT. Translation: CSAKTDYSNQPQHF.